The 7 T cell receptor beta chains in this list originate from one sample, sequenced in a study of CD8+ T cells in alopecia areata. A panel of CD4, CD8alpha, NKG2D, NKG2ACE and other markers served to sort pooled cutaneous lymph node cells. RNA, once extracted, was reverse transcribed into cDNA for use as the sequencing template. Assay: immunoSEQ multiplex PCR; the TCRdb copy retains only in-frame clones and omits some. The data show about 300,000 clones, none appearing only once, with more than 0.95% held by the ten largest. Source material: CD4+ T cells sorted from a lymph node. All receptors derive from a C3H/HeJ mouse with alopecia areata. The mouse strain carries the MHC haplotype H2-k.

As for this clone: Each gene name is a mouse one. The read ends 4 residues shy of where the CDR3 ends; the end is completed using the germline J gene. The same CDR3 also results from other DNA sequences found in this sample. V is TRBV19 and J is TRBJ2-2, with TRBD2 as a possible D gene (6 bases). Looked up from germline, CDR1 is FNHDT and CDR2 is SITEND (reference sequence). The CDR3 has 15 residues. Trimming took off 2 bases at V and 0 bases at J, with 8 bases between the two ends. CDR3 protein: CASSMGGANTGQLYF. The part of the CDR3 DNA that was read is TGTGCCAGCAGTATGGGGGGAGCAAACACCGGG.

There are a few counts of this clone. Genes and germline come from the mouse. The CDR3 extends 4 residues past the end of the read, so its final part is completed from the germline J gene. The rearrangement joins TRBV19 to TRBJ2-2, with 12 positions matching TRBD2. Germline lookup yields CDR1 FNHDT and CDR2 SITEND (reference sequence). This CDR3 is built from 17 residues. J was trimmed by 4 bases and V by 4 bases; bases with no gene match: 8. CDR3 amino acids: CASSADWGGWGTGQLYF. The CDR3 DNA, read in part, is TGTGCCAGCAGTGCCGACTGGGGGGGCTGGGGCACCGGG. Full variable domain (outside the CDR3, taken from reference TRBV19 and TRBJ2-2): GGIITQTPKFLIGQEGQKLTLKCQQNFNHDTMYWYRQDSGKGLRLIYYSITENDLQKGDLSEGYDASREKKSSFSLTVTSAQKNEMAVFLCASSADWGGWGTGQLYFGEGSKLTVL.

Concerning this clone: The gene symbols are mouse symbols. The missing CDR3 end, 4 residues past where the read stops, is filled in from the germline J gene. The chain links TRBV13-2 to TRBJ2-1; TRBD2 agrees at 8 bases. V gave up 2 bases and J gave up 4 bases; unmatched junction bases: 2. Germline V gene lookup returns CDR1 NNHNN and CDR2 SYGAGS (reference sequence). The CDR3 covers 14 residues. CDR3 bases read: TGTGCCAGCGGTGAGGGACTGGCGTATGCT. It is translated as CASGEGLAYA. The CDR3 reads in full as CASGEGLAYAEQFF.

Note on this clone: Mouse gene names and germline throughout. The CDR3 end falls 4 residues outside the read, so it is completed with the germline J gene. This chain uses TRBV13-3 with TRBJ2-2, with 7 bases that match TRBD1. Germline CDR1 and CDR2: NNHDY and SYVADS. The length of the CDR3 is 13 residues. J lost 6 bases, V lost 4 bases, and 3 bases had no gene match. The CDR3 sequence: CASSSTGSGQLYF. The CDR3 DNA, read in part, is TGTGCCAGCAGTTCGACAGGGTCCGGG.

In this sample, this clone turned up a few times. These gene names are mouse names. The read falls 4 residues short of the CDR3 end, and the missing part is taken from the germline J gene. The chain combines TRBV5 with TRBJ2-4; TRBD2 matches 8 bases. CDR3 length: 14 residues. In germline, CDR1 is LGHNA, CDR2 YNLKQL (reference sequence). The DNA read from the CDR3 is TGTGCCAGCAGCCAAGGGGGGGGCGCGAAC. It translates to CASSQGGGAN. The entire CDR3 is CASSQGGGANTLYF.

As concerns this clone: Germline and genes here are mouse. CDR3: CASGDPTGGRAETLYF. The CDR3 DNA, read in part, is TGTGCCAGCGGTGATCCGACTGGGGGGCGTGCAGAA. The chain uses TRBV13-2 and TRBJ2-3; 10 nucleotides align to TRBD2. The observed sequence ends 4 residues before the CDR3 terminus, with the missing tail filled in from the germline J gene. Germline loops: CDR1 NNHNN, CDR2 SYGAGS (reference sequence). V was pared by 1 base and J by 1 base, with 3 bases of the junction left unmatched. This CDR3 has 16 amino acids.

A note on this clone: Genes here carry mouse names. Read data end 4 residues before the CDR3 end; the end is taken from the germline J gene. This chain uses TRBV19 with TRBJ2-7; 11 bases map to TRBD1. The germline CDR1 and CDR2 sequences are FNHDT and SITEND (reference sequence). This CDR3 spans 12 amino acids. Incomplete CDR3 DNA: TGTGCCATCCGGGACAGGGGGTAT. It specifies CAIRDRGY. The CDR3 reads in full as CAIRDRGYEQYF.